This record looks at one T cell receptor (beta chain) sequence and its context. Its antigen is undetermined. Germline assignment: CDR1 SGHAT and CDR2 FQNNGV. CDR3 length equals 15 residues. Trimming removed 1 base at V and 5 bases at J, with 13 bases between. The data belong to a study of shared clonotypes between healthy human individuals. Assay execution proceeded at the deep level. DNA at around 200 ng, 30,000 or so T cell genomes, went into sorted-subset replicate PCRs. TCRdb's copy holds only in-frame clones and misses some; the assay was immunoSEQ multiplex PCR. Of approximately 2,000,000 clones detected, just under 95% appear once; the ten largest clones hold around 1.7%. General study results and limits: Larger estimated richness was generally recorded for naive subsets relative to memory subsets.

CD45RO negativity and positive selection for CCR7 defined naive CD8 cells, a population that excluded terminally differentiated effector memory CD45RA+ cells. The genes are TRBV11-2 and TRBJ2-3; the D gene is possibly TRBD2 (6 bases). This TCR derives from a man aged 18 to 30 in good health. Some clones in this sample may be carry-over from other donors' samples. Source material: naive CD8+ T cells from PBMCs. CDR3: CASSLVGGFGDTQYF. Here the CDR3 DNA reads TGTGCCAGCAGCTTAGTCGGGGGATTTGGAGATACGCAGTATTTT.